These T cell receptor beta chains were read from a single sample in a study of OX40 agonist ivuxolimab in advanced cancers. Generated by immunoSEQ multiplex PCR, the TCRdb table keeps only in-frame clones and is missing some. This table holds 70,000 or so clones, over 60% found once. The sample here was CD4+ or CD8+ T cells sorted from blood, taken in a trial of the OX40 agonist ivuxolimab. Receptors originate from an adult with an advanced solid tumor such as melanoma, head and neck, liver or kidney cancer. The CDR3 runs from the conserved cysteine through the conserved F or W. Each record gives: clone size, V gene, CDR3 length, CDR3 protein. Part of the rows lack a size; the others show once, few, many or a class for expanded clones.

-	TRBV30	14	CAWSAGVGANVLTF
once	TRBV19	20	CASSIVGLGLAVGNTGELFF
once	TRBV11-2	15	CASSPIEVGRETQYF
-	TRBV10-2	19	CASKELGGRGAGRNNEQFF
once	TRBV18	17	CASSPRQTEAPGNTIYF
-	TRBV2	15	CASSYLHGTTYEQYF
-	TRBV7-9	15	CASSLVSGTNEKLFF
-	TRBV7-9	13	CASRGAGSGELFF
-	TRBV6-1	15	CASRDTGGSQETQYF
-	TRBV30	14	CAWQGENRQETQYF
few	TRBV9	15	CASGDGAGGTDTQYF
-	TRBV6-1	15	CASSEGFQGGYGYTF
-	TRBV4-2	15	CASSQGLGEEGEQYF
few	TRBV5-4	13	CASSRQGSNEQFF
-	TRBV4-1	15	CASSQYRDPQETQYF
-	TRBV7-6	11	CAGGLGETQYF
-	TRBV14	13	CASSAGSYTEAFF
-	TRBV2	16	CASSDQAGVGKNIQYF
-	TRBV10-3	13	CAISLEQAETQYF
-	TRBV6-1	14	CASSVAGGTDTQYF
-	TRBV11-2	15	CASSLGDRVFNEQFF
-	TRBV11-2	15	CASSPAGAGTYEQYF
once	TRBV29-1	13	CSVKKQRDNEQFF
-	TRBV7-9	15	CASSLGTGKGYEQYF
once	TRBV18	15	CASSERTGGHQPQHF
-	TRBV18	15	CASSPRTGSYNEQFF
-	TRBV5-4	14	CASSSGQGREKLFF
-	TRBV4-1	15	CASSRESGGANEQFF
-	TRBV6-5	14	CASSPAGSTDTQYF
-	TRBV7-8	15	CASSLGDRGNQPQHF
-	TRBV2	12	CASGRDSYEQYF
-	TRBV7-2	13	CASSSRGSDTQYF
few	TRBV27	14	CASSLAARGYGYTF
-	TRBV5-1	15	CASSLTHGDRETQYF
-	TRBV19	13	CASSRLWGTEAFF
-	TRBV14	16	CASSQDHRPGRGKLFF
-	TRBV28	13	CASRPGRVYEQYF
-	TRBV30	15	CAWSVAAISGNTIYF
once	TRBV5-8	14	CASSYRGAGQPQHF
-	TRBV5-4	15	CASSSPGRRGETQYF
-	TRBV10-2	13	CASSKGVATEAFF
-	TRBV18	16	CASSPPKGGVNYEQYF
-	TRBV15	15	CATSRAGTTNYGYTF
once	TRBV7-3	16	CASSLRAQGENTEAFF